This T cell receptor beta chain was retrieved from a study of T cells in Graves' hyperthyroidism and ophthalmopathy. This clonotype has a count of ten or more. CDR1 is MDHEN and CDR2 is SYDVKM in the germline V gene. CDR3 length: 13 amino acids. Between the trimmed V and J ends, which lost 5 bases and 3 bases, there was a span of 11 bases. Using RNA transcripts as the source, TCR beta CDR3 regions were amplified. HTBI primers drove first-round RT-PCR of the TCR CDR3. In TCRdb, the multiplex PCR reads were re-called with MiXCR into one record per CDR3 protein. Of about 400,000 distinct CDR3 sequences listed, approximately 15% are singletons.

This rearrangement joins TRBV28 to TRBJ2-7, with D perhaps being TRBD1 or TRBD2 (5 bases each). The TCR originated in a woman between 18 and 29 years old with Graves' hyperthyroidism. What was sequenced was blood. Here the CDR3 reads CASSIGTNYEQYF. The CDR3 region has the DNA TGTGCCAGCAGTATTGGGACGAACTACGAGCAGTACTTC.